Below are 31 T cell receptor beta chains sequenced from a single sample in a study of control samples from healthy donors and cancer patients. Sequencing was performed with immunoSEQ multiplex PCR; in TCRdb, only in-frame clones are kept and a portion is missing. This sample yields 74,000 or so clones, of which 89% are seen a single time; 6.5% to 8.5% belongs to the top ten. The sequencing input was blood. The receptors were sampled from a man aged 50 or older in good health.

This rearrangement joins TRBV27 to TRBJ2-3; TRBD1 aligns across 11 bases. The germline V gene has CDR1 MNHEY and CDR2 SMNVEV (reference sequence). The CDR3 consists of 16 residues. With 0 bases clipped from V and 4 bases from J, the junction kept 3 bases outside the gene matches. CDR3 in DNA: TGTGCCAGCAGTTTATCAGGGGACAGGGGGGCAGATACGCAGTATTTT. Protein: CASSLSGDRGADTQYF.

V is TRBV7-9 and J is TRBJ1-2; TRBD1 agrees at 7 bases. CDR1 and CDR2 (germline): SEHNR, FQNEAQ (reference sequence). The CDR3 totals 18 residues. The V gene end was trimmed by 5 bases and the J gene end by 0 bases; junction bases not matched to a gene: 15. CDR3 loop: CASSRPRDSQDPNYGYTF. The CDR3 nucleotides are TGTGCCAGCAGCCGCCCCAGGGACAGTCAAGACCCTAACTATGGCTACACCTTC.

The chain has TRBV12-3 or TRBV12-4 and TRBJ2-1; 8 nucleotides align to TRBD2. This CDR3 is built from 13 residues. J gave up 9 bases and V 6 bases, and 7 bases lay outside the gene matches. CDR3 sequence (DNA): TGTGCCAGCAGCCGTGGGACTAGGGGTGAGCAGTTCTTC. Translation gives CASSRGTRGEQFF.

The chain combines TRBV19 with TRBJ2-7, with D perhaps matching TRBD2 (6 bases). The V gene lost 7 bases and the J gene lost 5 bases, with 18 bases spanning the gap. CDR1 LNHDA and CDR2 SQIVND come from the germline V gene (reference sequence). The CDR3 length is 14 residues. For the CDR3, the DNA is TGTGCCAGTACCCCCCCCGGGGCGGGGCACGAGCAGTACTTC. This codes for CASTPPGAGHEQYF.

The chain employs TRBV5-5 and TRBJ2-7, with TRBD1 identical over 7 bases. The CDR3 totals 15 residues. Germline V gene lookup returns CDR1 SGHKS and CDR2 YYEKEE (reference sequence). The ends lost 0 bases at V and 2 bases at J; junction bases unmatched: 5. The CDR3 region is CASSLAWDSTYEQYF. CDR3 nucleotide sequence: TGTGCCAGCAGCTTGGCTTGGGACAGCACCTACGAGCAGTACTTC.

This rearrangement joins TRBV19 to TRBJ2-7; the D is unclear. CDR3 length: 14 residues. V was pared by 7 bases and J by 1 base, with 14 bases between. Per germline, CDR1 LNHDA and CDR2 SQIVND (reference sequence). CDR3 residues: CASNSDLLSYEQYF. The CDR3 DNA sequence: TGTGCCAGTAACTCGGACCTACTGTCCTACGAGCAGTACTTC.

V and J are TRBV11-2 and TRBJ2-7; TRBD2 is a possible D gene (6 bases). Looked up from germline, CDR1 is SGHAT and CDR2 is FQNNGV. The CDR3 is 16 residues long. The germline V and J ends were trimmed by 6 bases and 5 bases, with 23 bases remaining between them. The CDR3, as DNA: TGTGCCAGCAGTTTCCGCAGGAGTCGTGGAGGGAACGAGCAGTACTTC. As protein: CASSFRRSRGGNEQYF.

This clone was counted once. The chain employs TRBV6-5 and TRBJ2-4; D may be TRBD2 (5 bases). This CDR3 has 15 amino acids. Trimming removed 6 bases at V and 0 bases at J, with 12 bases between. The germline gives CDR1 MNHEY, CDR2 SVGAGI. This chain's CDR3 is CASSRGLLAKNIQYF. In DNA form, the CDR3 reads TGTGCCAGCAGCCGAGGACTTTTAGCCAAAAACATTCAGTACTTC.

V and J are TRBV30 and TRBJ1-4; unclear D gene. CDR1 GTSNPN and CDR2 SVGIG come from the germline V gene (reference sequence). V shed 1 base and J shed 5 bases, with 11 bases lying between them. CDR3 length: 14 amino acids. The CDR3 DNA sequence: TGTGCCTGGAGTGGGAAACTTTCAAATGAAAAACTGTTTTTT. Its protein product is CAWSGKLSNEKLFF.

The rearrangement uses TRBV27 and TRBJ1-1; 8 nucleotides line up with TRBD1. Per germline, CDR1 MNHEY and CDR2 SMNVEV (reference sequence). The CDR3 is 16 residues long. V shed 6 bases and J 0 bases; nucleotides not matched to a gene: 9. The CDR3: CASSPGTGYMNTEAFF. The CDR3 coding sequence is TGTGCCAGCAGCCCCGGGACAGGCTATATGAACACTGAAGCTTTCTTT.

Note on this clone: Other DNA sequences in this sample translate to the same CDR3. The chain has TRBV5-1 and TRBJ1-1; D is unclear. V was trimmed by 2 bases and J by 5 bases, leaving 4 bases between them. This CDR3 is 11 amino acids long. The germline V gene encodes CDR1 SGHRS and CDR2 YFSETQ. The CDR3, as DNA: TGCGCCAGCAGCTTAGGAACTGAAGCTTTCTTT. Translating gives CASSLGTEAFF.

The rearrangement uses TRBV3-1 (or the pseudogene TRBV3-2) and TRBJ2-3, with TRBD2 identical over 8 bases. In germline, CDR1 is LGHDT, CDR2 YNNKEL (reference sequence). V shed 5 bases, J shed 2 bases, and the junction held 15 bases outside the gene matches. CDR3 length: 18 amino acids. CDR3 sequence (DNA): TGTGCCAGCAGCTCTAACGGGGGACGGGGGGGGCTCACAGATACGCAGTATTTT. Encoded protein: CASSSNGGRGGLTDTQYF.

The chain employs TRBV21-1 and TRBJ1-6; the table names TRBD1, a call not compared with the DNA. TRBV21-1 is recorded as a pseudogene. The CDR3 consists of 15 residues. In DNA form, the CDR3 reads TGTGCCAGCGTTCAAGAGGGGGAATATAATTCACCCCTCCACTTT. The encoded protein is CASVQEGEYNSPLHF.

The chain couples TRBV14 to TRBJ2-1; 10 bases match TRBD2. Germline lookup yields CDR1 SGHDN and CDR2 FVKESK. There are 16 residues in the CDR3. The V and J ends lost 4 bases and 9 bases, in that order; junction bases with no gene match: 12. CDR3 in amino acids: CASSPGLAEVYTEQFF. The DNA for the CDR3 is TGTGCCAGCAGCCCTGGACTAGCGGAGGTATATACTGAGCAGTTCTTC.

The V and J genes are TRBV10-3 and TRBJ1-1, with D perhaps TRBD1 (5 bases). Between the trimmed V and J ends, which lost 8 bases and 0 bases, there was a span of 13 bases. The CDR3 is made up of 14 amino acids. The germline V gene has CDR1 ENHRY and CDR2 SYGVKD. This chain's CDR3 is CAIRSGHLNTEAFF. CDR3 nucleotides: TGTGCCATCCGATCAGGACACCTGAACACTGAAGCTTTCTTT.

This CDR3 reads CASSEAVRAGEQPQHF. The CDR3 DNA is TGTGCCAGCAGTGAAGCAGTCAGGGCGGGGGAGCAGCCCCAGCATTTT. The chain uses TRBV2 and TRBJ1-5, with a weak D call TRBD1 (5 bases). V was clipped by 0 bases and J by 7 bases, with 16 bases between them. The V gene's germline CDR1 is SNHLY and CDR2 FYNNEI. The CDR3 sequence is 16 residues long.

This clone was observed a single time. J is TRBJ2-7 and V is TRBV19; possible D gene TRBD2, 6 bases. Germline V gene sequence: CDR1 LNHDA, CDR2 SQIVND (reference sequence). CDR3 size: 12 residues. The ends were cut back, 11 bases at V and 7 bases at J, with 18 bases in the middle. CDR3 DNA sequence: TGTGCCGGACCAGGGAGGTTGGGGGAGCAGTACTTC. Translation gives CAGPGRLGEQYF.

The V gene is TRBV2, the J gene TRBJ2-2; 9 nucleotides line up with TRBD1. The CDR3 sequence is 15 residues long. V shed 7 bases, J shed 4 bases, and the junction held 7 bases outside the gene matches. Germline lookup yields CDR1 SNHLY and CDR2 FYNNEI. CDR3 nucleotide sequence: TGTGCCAGCACCTTGGGACAGGGTGGCACCGGGGAGCTGTTTTTT. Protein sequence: CASTLGQGGTGELFF.

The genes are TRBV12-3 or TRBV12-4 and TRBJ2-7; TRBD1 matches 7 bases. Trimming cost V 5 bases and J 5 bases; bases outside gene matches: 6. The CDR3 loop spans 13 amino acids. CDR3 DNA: TGTGCCAGCAGTAAAGACAGGGAAGACGAGCAGTACTTC. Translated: CASSKDREDEQYF.

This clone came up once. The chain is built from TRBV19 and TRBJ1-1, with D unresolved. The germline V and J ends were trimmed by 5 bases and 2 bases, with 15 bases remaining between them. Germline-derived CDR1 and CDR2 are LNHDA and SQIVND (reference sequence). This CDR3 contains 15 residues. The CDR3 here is CASSPRTRGNTEAFF. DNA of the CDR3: TGTGCCAGTAGTCCCCGGACCCGGGGAAACACTGAAGCTTTCTTT.

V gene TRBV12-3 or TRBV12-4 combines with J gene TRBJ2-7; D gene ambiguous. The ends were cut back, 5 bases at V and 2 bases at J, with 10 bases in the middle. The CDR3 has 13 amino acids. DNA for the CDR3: TGTGCCAGCAGTGCAACCCCGACCTACGAGCAGTACTTC. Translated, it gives CASSATPTYEQYF.

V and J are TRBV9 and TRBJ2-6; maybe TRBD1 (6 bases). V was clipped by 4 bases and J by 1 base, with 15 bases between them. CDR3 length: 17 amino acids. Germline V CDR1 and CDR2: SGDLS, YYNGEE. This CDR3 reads CASSPYPQGSGANVLTF. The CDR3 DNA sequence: TGTGCCAGCAGCCCATATCCACAGGGTTCTGGGGCCAACGTCCTGACTTTC.

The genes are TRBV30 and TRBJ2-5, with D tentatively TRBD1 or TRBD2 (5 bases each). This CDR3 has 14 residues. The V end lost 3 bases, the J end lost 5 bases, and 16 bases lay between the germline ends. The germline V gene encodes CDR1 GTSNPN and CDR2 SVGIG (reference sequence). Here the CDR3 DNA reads TGTGCCTGGAGGTTCCGAGGGGCGTTGGAGACCCAGTACTTC. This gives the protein CAWRFRGALETQYF. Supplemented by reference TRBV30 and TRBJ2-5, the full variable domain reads SQTIHQWPATLVQPVGSPLSLECTVEGTSNPNLYWYRQAAGRGLQLLFYSVGIGQISSEVPQNLSASRPQDRQFILSSKKLLLSDSGFYLCAWRFRGALETQYFGPGTRLLVL.

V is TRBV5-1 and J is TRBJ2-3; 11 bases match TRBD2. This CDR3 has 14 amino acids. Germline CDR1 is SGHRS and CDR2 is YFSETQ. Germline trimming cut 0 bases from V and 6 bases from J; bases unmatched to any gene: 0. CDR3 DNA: TGCGCCAGCAGCTTGGGGACTAGCGGGGATACGCAGTATTTT. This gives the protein CASSLGTSGDTQYF.

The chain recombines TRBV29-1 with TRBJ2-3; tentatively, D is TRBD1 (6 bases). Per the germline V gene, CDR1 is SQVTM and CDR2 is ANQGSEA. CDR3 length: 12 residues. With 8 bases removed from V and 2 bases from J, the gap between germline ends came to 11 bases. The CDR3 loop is CSTTGSTDTQYF. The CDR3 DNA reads TGCAGCACGACAGGTTCCACAGATACGCAGTATTTT.

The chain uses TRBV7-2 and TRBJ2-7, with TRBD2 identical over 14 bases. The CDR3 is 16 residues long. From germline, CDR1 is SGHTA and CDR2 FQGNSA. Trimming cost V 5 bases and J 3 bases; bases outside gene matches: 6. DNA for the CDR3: TGTGCCAGCAGCCTGGGACTAGCGGGGGCCAACTACGAGCAGTACTTC. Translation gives CASSLGLAGANYEQYF. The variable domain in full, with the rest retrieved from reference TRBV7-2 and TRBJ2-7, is GAGVSQSPSNKVTEKGKDVELRCDPISGHTALYWYRQSLGQGLEFLIYFQGNSAPDKSGLPSDRFSAERTGGSVSTLTIQRTQQEDSAVYLCASSLGLAGANYEQYFGPGTRLTVT.

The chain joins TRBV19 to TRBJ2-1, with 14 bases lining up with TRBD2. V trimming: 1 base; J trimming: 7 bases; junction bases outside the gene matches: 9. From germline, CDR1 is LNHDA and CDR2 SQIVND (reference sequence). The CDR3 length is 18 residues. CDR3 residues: CASSIGGLAGGLRNEQFF. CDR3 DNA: TGTGCCAGTAGTATAGGAGGACTAGCGGGGGGCCTAAGGAATGAGCAGTTCTTC.

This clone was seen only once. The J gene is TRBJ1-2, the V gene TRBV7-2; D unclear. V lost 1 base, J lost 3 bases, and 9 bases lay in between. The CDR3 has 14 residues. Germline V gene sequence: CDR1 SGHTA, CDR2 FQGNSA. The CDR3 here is CASSLGRQYYGYTF. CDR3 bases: TGTGCCAGCAGCTTAGGCCGGCAGTACTATGGCTACACCTTC.

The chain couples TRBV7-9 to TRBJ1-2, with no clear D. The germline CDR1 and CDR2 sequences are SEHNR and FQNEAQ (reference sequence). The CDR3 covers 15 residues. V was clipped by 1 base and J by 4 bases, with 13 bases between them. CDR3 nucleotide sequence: TGTGCCAGCAGCTTAGGCTCCCTCCTAATCTATGGCTACACCTTC. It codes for CASSLGSLLIYGYTF.

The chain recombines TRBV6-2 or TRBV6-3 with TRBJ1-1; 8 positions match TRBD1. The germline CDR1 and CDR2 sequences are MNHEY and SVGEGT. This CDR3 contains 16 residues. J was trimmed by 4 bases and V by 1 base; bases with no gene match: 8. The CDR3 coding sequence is TGTGCCAGCAGTTACTTTGCAGGGGGCGCAAGCACTGAAGCTTTCTTT. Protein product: CASSYFAGGASTEAFF.

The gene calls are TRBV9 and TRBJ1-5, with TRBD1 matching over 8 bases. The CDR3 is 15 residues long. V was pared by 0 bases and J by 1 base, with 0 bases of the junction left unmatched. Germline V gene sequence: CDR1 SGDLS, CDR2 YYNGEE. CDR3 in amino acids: CASSVGTGSNQPQHF. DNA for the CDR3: TGTGCCAGCAGCGTAGGGACAGGGAGCAATCAGCCCCAGCATTTT.